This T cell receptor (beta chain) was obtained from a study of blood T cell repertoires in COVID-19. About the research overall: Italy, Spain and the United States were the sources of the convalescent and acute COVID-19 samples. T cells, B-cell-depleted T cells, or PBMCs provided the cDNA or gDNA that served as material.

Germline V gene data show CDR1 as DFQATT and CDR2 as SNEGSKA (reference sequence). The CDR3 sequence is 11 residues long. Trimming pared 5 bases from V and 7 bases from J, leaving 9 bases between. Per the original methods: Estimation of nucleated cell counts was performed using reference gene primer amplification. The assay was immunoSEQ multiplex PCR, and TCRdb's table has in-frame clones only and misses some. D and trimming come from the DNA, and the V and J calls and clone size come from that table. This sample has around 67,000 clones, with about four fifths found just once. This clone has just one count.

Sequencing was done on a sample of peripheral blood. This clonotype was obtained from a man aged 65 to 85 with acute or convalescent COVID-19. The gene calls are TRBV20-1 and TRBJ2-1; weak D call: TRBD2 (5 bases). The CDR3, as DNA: TGCAGTGCTTTGAGGGCGAATGAGCAGTTCTTC. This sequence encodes CSALRANEQFF.